This TCR beta chain was sequenced for a study of breast tumors, draining lymph nodes, adjacent tissues. Findings and limits, study-wide: Tumor repertoires ranked between lymph nodes and nontumor tissue in diversity, with V and J gene preferences.

CDR1 and CDR2 (germline): MNHNS, SASEGT. With 5 bases clipped from V and 6 bases from J, the junction kept 10 bases outside the gene matches. The CDR3 has 16 amino acids. TCRdb redid the calling of the multiplex PCR reads with MiXCR, one entry per CDR3 protein. The sample lists 90,000 to 120,000 distinct CDR3 sequences, 21% occurring once. In this sample, this clonotype turned up many times. What it binds is unknown. Samples came from axillary lymph nodes draining the breast cancer. Source material: axillary lymph node tissue. V and J are TRBV6-1 and TRBJ2-2; 9 bases align to TRBD2. The sequence derives from a female donor with breast cancer. Some clones in this sample may be carry-over from other donors' samples. CDR3 DNA: TGTGCCAGCAGTTTTTCGACTAGCGGCCTCGCCGGGGAGCTGTTTTTT. It translates to CASSFSTSGLAGELFF.